This T cell receptor beta chain is from a study of blood T cell repertoires in COVID-19. Study details: Collection of acute and convalescent COVID-19 samples took place in the United States, Italy and Spain.

Participant ages covered roughly 18 to 89 years across 24 US areas. Cohorts were determined from participant-reported clinical history. Sequencing used immunoSEQ multiplex PCR; TCRdb keeps in-frame clones, though not all of them. The sample has approximately 200,000 clones, 75% to 90% seen once. This sequence originates from a woman between 18 and 29 years old in a cohort exposed to, infected with or recovered from COVID-19 (not recorded which). The sample taken for sequencing was PBMCs or T cells enriched from blood (not recorded which).

The chain's CDR3 is CASSKGPRPSAGQGVTDTQYF. Written as DNA, the CDR3 is TGTGCCAGCAGCAAAGGCCCCCGCCCCTCCGCGGGACAGGGAGTCACAGATACGCAGTATTTT. The V and J genes are TRBV21-1 and TRBJ2-3; the D segment call TRBD1 is taken from the table without a DNA check. TRBV21-1 is reported as a pseudogene. CDR3 length: 21 residues.